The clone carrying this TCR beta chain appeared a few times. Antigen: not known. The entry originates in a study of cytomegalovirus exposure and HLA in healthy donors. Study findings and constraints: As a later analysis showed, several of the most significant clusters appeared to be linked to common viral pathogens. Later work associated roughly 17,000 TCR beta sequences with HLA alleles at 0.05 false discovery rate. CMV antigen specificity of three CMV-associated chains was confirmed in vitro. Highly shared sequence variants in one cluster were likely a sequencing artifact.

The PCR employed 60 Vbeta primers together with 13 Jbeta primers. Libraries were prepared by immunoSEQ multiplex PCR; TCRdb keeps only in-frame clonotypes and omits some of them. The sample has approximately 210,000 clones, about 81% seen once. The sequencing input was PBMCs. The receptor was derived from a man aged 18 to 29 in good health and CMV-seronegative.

The CDR3 nucleotides are TGTGCCAGCAGCGGTGGGCGACAGGGCCAAGAGACCCAGTACTTC. Protein: CASSGGRQGQETQYF. V and J are TRBV5-4 and TRBJ2-5; 7 positions agree with TRBD1. The CDR3 consists of 15 residues. Trimming cost V 4 bases and J 1 base; bases outside gene matches: 7. The germline V gene has CDR1 SGHNT and CDR2 YYREEE (reference sequence). Based on the CDR3 plus reference TRBV5-4 and TRBJ2-5, the full variable domain is ETGVTQSPTHLIKTRGQQVTLRCSSQSGHNTVSWYQQALGQGPQFIFQYYREEENGRGNFPPRFSGLQFPNYSSELNVNALELDDSALYLCASSGGRQGQETQYFGPGTRLLVL.